Following are 11 T cell receptor beta chains from one sample sequenced in a study of shared clonotypes between healthy human individuals. This table comes from immunoSEQ multiplex PCR, and its TCRdb copy is limited to in-frame clones, with some not included. The sample yields 850,000 to 1,100,000 clones, approximately 80% seen once. The sequencing input was memory CD4+ T cells from PBMCs. Specified subset: CD45RA-negative fraction. These receptors all stem from a man aged 18 to 30 in good health. Some clones in this sample may be carry-over from other donors' samples.

The chain carries TRBV5-1 and TRBJ2-1; D gene ambiguous. Between the trimmed V and J ends, which lost 0 bases and 5 bases, there was a span of 18 bases. Germline CDR1 reads SGHRS; CDR2 reads YFSETQ. The CDR3 loop spans 17 amino acids. Written as DNA, the CDR3 is TGCGCCAGCAGCTTGGGGATCTCTAGTAGGGTAGACAATGAGCAGTTCTTC. Its protein is CASSLGISSRVDNEQFF.

V and J are TRBV18 and TRBJ2-4; 7 bases align to TRBD1. V was clipped by 6 bases and J by 3 bases; unmatched bases: 8. The germline V gene encodes CDR1 KGHSH and CDR2 LQKENI. This CDR3 has 15 residues. Written as DNA, the CDR3 is TGTGCCAGCTCCCCGACAGGGAAGGGCAAAAACATTCAGTACTTC. It yields the protein CASSPTGKGKNIQYF.

This clone occurred once. The V gene is TRBV19, the J gene TRBJ1-1; TRBD1 matches at 10 bases. The CDR3 loop spans 18 amino acids. The ends lost 5 bases at V and 1 base at J; junction bases unmatched: 13. Germline CDR1 is LNHDA and CDR2 is SQIVND (reference sequence). The CDR3 reads CASSAHRDRGRRNTEAFF. DNA of the CDR3: TGTGCCAGTAGTGCCCACAGAGACAGGGGGCGACGGAACACTGAAGCTTTCTTT.

The CDR3 loop is CASRSGQSREKLFF. In nucleotides, the CDR3 is TGTGCCAGCCGTTCTGGACAGTCAAGAGAAAAACTGTTTTTT. The chain is built from TRBV28 and TRBJ1-4, with D possibly being TRBD1 (6 bases). Between the trimmed V and J ends, which lost 8 bases and 8 bases, there was a span of 18 bases. Germline CDR1 reads MDHEN; CDR2 reads SYDVKM. The CDR3 spans 14 residues.

This clone was detected ten times or more. The V call is TRBV2, the J call TRBJ2-7; D possibly corresponds to TRBD2 (6 bases). Germline V gene sequence: CDR1 SNHLY, CDR2 FYNNEI. The CDR3 contains 12 residues. Trimming took off 6 bases at V and 6 bases at J, with 12 bases between the two ends. The CDR3 coding sequence is TGTGCCAGCAGCGACACCGGGGGCGAGCAGTACTTC. Protein product: CASSDTGGEQYF.

The chain is built from TRBV11-2 and TRBJ1-2; 9 nucleotides agree with TRBD1. The CDR3 runs 17 residues. Germline CDR1 SGHAT, CDR2 FQNNGV. Trimming removed 1 base from V and 4 bases from J; junction bases left unmatched: 10. The CDR3 coding sequence is TGTGCCAGCAGCTTAGGCTTAGGACAGGGGTTCGCCTATGGCTACACCTTC. Translation gives CASSLGLGQGFAYGYTF.

This clone occurred a few times. The chain combines TRBV9 with TRBJ1-5; no definite D call. Between the trimmed V and J ends, which lost 1 base and 2 bases, there was a span of 4 bases. Germline V gene lookup returns CDR1 SGDLS and CDR2 YYNGEE. CDR3 length: 13 residues. For the CDR3, the DNA is TGTGCCAGCAGCGTATGGGGCAATCAGCCCCAGCATTTT. It yields the protein CASSVWGNQPQHF.

V gene TRBV7-9 combines with J gene TRBJ2-7, with TRBD1 as a possible D gene (6 bases). This CDR3 has 14 residues. The germline V gene has CDR1 SEHNR and CDR2 FQNEAQ (reference sequence). Between the trimmed V and J ends, which lost 1 base and 2 bases, there was a span of 9 bases. The CDR3 DNA reads TGTGCCAGCAGCTTAGATGGGACAACCTACGAGCAGTACTTC. Encoded protein: CASSLDGTTYEQYF.

The chain is built from TRBV5-1 and TRBJ2-5; D not resolved. The germline V gene encodes CDR1 SGHRS and CDR2 YFSETQ. Between the trimmed V and J ends, which lost 4 bases and 1 base, there was a span of 11 bases. There are 14 residues in the CDR3. In nucleotides, the CDR3 is TGCGCCAGCAGCCCATCGGCAGGCCAAGAGACCCAGTACTTC. It is translated as CASSPSAGQETQYF.

The chain uses TRBV4-1 and TRBJ1-3; D remains ambiguous. From germline, CDR1 is MGHRA and CDR2 YSYEKL. V was clipped by 0 bases and J by 0 bases, with 9 bases between them. The CDR3 sequence is 16 residues long. DNA of the CDR3: TGCGCCAGCAGCCAAGAGGCGGGCTACTCTGGAAACACCATATATTTT. Translated: CASSQEAGYSGNTIYF.

V usage is TRBV21-1 and J usage is TRBJ1-1; the table assigns TRBD1, which was not confirmed against the DNA. TRBV21-1 is deemed a pseudogene. The CDR3 loop spans 16 amino acids. In DNA, the CDR3 is TGTGCCAGCAGCCGTGGGACAGGGAGAATGGAAACTGAAGCTTTCTTT. Translation: CASSRGTGRMETEAFF.